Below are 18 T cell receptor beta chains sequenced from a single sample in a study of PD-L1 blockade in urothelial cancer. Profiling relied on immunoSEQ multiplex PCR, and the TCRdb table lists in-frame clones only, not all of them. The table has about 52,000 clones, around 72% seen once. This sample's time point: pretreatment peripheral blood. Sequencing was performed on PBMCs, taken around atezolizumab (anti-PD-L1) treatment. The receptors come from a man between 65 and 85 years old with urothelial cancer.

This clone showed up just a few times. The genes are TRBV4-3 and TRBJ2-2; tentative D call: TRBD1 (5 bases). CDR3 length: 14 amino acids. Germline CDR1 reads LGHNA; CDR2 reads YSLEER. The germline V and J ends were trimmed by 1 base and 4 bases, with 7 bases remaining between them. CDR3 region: CASSQGQGTGELFF. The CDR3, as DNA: TGCGCCAGCAGCCAAGGGCAGGGCACCGGGGAGCTGTTTTTT.

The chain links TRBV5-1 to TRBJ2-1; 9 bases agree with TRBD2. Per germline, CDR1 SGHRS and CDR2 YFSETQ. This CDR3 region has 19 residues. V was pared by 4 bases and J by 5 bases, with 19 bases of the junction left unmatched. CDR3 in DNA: TGCGCCAGCAGCCTGGGGGACTACGCGGGAGGGTATCGACACAATGAGCAGTTCTTC. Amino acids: CASSLGDYAGGYRHNEQFF.

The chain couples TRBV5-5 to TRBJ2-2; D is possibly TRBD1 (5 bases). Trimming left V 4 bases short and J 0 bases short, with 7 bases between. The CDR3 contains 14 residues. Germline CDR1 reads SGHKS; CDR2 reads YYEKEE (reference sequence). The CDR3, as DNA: TGTGCCAGCAGCACAGGCTCGAACACCGGGGAGCTGTTTTTT. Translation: CASSTGSNTGELFF.

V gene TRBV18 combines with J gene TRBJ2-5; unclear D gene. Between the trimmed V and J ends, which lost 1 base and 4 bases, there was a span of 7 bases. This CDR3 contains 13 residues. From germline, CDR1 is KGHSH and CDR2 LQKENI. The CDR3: CASSPRRGETQYF. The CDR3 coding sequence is TGTGCCAGCTCACCACGCCGAGGAGAGACCCAGTACTTC.

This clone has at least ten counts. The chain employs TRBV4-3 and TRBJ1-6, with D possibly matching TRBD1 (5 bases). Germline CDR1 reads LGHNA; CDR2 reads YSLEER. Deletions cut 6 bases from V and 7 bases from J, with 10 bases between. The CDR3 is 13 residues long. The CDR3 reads CASRSGKNSPLHF. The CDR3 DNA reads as TGCGCCAGCAGGTCAGGGAAAAATTCACCCCTCCACTTT.

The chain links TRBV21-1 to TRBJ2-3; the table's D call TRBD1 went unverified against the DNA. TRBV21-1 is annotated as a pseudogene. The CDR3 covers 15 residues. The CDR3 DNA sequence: TGTGCCAGCAGCAACCAAGGACAGGGACCAGATACGCAGTATTTT. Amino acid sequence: CASSNQGQGPDTQYF.

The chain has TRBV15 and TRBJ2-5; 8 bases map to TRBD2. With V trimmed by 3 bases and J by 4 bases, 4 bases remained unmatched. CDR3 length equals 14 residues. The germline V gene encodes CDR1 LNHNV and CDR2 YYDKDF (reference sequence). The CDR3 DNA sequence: TGTGCCACCAGCAGCAAAGCGGGAGCAGAGACCCAGTACTTC. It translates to CATSSKAGAETQYF. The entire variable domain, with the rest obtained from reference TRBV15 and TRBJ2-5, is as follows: DAMVIQNPRYQVTQFGKPVTLSCSQTLNHNVMYWYQQKSSQAPKLLFHYYDKDFNNEADTPDNFQSRRPNTSFCFLDIRSPGLGDTAMYLCATSSKAGAETQYFGPGTRLLVL.

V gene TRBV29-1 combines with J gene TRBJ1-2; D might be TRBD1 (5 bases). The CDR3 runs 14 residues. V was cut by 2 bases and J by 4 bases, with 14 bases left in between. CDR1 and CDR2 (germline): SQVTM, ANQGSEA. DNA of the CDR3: TGCAGCGTTGAATCTGTAGGGGTAATCTATGGCTACACCTTC. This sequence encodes CSVESVGVIYGYTF.

CDR3 coding DNA: TGCGCCAGCAGCGCCGGGACAGGGGGCGGTGAGCAGTTCTTC. This translates into CASSAGTGGGEQFF. V usage is TRBV5-1 and J usage is TRBJ2-1; 12 nucleotides match TRBD1. Trimming cost V 4 bases and J 9 bases; bases outside gene matches: 5. This CDR3 has 14 amino acids. Per germline, CDR1 SGHRS and CDR2 YFSETQ. Drawing the rest from reference TRBV5-1 and TRBJ2-1, the complete variable domain is KAGVTQTPRYLIKTRGQQVTLSCSPISGHRSVSWYQQTPGQGLQFLFEYFSETQRNKGNFPGRFSGRQFSNSRSEMNVSTLELGDSALYLCASSAGTGGGEQFFGPGTRLTVL.

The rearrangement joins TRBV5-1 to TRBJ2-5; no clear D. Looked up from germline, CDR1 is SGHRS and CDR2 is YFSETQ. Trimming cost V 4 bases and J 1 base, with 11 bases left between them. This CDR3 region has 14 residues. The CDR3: CASSTPEFQETQYF. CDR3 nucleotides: TGCGCCAGCAGCACCCCGGAGTTCCAAGAGACCCAGTACTTC.

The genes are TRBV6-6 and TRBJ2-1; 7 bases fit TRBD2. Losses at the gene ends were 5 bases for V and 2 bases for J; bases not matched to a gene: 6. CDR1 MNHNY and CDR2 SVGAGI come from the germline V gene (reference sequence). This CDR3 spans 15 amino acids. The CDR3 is CASSGGGSTYNEQFF. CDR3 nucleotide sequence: TGTGCCAGCAGTGGCGGGGGAAGCACCTACAATGAGCAGTTCTTC.

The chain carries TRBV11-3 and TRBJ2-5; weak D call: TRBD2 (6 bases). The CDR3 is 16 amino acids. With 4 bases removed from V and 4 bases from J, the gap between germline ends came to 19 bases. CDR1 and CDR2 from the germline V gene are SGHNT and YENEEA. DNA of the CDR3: TGTGCCAGCAGCTCCCGAGGCGGCGGGGCAGCAGAGACCCAGTACTTC. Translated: CASSSRGGGAAETQYF.

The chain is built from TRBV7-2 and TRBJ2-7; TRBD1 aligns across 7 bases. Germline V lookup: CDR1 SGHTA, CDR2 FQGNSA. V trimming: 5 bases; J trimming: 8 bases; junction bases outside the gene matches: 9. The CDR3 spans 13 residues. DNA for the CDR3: TGTGCCAGCAGCACAAACAGGGGTTTTAAGCAGTACTTC. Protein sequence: CASSTNRGFKQYF. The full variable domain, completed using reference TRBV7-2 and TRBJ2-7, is GAGVSQSPSNKVTEKGKDVELRCDPISGHTALYWYRQSLGQGLEFLIYFQGNSAPDKSGLPSDRFSAERTGGSVSTLTIQRTQQEDSAVYLCASSTNRGFKQYFGPGTRLTVT.

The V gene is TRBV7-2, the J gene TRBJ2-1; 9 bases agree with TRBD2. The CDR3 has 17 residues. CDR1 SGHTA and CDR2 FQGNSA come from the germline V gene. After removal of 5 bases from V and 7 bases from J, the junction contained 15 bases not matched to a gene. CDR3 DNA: TGTGCCAGCAGCACCGAGAGAGGTGCGGGGGGGCGGAATGAGCAGTTCTTC. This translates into CASSTERGAGGRNEQFF.

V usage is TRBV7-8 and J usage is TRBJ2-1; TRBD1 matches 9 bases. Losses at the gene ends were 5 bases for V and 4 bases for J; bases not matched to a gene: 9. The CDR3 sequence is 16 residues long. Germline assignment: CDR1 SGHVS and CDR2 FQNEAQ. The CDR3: CASSPRGQGVYNEQFF. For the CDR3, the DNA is TGTGCCAGCAGCCCCAGGGGACAGGGAGTTTACAATGAGCAGTTCTTC.

The CDR3 DNA follows: TGTGCCAGCAGTTACTGGGGGGGTAGCAAAAACATTCAGTACTTC. It yields the protein CASSYWGGSKNIQYF. V and J are TRBV6-5 and TRBJ2-4, with TRBD2 matching over 7 bases. Germline CDR1 reads MNHEY; CDR2 reads SVGAGI. The CDR3 sequence is 15 residues long. The J segment lost 3 bases and the V segment lost 1 base, leaving 3 bases of the junction unmatched.

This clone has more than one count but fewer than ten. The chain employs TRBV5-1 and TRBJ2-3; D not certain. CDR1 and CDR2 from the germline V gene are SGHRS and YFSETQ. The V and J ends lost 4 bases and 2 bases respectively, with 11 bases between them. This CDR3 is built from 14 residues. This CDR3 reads CASSLDSHTDTQYF. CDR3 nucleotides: TGCGCCAGCAGCCTCGACTCTCACACAGATACGCAGTATTTT.

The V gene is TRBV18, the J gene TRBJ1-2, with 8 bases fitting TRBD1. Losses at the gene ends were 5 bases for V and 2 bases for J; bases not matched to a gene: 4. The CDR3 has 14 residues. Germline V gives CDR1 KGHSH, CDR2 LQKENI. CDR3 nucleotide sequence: TGTGCCAGCTCAAGGCAGGGGGCCAACTATGGCTACACCTTC. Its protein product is CASSRQGANYGYTF. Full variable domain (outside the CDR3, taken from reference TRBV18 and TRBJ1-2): NAGVMQNPRHLVRRRGQEARLRCSPMKGHSHVYWYRQLPEEGLKFMVYLQKENIIDESGMPKERFSAEFPKEGPSILRIQQVVRGDSAAYFCASSRQGANYGYTFGSGTRLTVV.